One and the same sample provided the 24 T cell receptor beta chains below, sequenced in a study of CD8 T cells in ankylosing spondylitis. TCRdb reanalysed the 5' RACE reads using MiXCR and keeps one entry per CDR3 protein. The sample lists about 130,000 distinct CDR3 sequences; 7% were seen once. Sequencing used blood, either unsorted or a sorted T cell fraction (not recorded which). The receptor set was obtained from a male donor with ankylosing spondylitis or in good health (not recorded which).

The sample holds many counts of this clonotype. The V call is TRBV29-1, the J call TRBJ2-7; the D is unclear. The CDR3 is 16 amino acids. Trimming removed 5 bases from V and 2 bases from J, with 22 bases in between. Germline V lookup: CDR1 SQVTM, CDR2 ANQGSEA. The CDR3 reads CSVQSSFDRGAYEQYF. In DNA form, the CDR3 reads TGCAGCGTTCAATCGTCATTCGACCGTGGGGCCTACGAGCAGTACTTC.

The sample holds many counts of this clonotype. The CDR3 sequence: CASSIHPGQGKDTQYF. The CDR3 nucleotides are TGTGCCAGCAGTATACATCCGGGACAGGGTAAAGATACGCAGTATTTT. This rearrangement joins TRBV6-5 to TRBJ2-3; 9 bases match TRBD1. This CDR3 has 16 residues. The V gene end was trimmed by 5 bases and the J gene end by 5 bases; junction bases not matched to a gene: 11. Germline values: CDR1 MNHEY, CDR2 SVGAGI.

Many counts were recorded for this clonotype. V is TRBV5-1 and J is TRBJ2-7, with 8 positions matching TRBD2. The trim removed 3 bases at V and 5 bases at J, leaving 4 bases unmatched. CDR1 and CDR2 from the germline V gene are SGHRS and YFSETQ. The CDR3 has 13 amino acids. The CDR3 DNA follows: TGCGCCAGCAGCTCCGGGACTAGTCACGAGCAGTACTTC. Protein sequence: CASSSGTSHEQYF.

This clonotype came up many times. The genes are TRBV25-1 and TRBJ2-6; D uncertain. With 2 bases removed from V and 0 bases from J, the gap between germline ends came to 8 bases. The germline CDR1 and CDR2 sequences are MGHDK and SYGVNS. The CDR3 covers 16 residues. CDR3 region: CASSELRTSGANVLTF. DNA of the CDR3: TGTGCCAGCAGTGAACTTAGAACCTCTGGGGCCAACGTCCTGACTTTC.

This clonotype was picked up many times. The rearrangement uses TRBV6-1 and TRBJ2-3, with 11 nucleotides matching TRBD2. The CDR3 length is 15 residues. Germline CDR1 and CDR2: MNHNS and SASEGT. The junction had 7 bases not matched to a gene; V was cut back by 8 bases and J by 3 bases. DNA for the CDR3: TGTGCCAGCGGTCTAGCGGGGGGTCGGACAGATACGCAGTATTTT. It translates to CASGLAGGRTDTQYF.

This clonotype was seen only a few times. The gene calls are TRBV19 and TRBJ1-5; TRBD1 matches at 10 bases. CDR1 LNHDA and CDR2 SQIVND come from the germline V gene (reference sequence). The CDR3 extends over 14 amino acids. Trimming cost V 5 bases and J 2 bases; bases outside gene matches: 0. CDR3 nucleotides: TGTGCCAGTAGTGGGACAGGGGGCAATCAGCCCCAGCATTTT. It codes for CASSGTGGNQPQHF.

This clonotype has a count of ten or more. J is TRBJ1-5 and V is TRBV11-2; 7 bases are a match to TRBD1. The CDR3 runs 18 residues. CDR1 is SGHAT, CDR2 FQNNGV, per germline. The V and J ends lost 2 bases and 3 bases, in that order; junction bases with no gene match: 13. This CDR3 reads CASSLKGPQGVHNQPQHF. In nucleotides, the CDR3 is TGTGCCAGCAGCTTAAAGGGCCCCCAGGGGGTGCACAATCAGCCCCAGCATTTT.

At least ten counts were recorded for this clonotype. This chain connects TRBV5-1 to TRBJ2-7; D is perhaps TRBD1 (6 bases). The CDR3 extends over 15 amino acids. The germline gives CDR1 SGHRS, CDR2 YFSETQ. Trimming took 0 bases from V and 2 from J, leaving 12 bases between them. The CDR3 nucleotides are TGCGCCAGCAGCTTGGCCTTGGGGGCGGCCTACGAGCAGTACTTC. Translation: CASSLALGAAYEQYF.

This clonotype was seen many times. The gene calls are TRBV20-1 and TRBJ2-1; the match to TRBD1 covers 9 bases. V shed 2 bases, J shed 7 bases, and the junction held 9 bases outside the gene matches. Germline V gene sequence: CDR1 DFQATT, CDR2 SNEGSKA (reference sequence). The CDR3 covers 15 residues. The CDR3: CSARPGTGIGNEQFF. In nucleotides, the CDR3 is TGCAGTGCTAGACCCGGGACAGGGATAGGAAATGAGCAGTTCTTC.

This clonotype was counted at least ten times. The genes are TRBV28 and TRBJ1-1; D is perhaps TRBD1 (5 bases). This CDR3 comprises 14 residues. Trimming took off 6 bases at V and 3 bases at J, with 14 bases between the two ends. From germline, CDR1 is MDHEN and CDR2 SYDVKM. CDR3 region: CASSLARAYTEAFF. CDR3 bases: TGTGCCAGCAGCCTCGCCAGGGCCTACACTGAAGCTTTCTTT. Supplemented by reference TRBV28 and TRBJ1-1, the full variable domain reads DVKVTQSSRYLVKRTGEKVFLECVQDMDHENMFWYRQDPGLGLRLIYFSYDVKMKEKGDIPEGYSVSREKKERFSLILESASTNQTSMYLCASSLARAYTEAFFGQGTRLTVV.

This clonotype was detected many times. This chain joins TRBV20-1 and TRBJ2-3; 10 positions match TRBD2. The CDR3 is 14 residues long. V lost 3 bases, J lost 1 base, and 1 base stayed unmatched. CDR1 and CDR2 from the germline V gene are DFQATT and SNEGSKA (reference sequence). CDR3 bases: TGCAGTGCTAGTGGACTAGCGGGCACAGATACGCAGTATTTT. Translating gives CSASGLAGTDTQYF.

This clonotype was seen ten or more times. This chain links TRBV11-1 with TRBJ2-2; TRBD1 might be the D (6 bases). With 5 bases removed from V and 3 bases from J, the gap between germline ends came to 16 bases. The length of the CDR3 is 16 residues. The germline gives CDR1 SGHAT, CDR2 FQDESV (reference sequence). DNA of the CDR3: TGTGCCAGCAGCACAGGGACATCCGTCTACACCGGGGAGCTGTTTTTT. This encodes CASSTGTSVYTGELFF.

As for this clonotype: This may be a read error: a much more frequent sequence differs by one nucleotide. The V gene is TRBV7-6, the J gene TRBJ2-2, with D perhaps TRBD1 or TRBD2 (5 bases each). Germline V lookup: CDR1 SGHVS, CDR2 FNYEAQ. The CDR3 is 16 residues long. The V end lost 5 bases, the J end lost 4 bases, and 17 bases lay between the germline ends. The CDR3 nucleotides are TGTGCCAGCAGCCAAGCCGGGACCTCGAGCACCGGGGAGCTGTTTTTT. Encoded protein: CASSQAGTSSTGELFF.

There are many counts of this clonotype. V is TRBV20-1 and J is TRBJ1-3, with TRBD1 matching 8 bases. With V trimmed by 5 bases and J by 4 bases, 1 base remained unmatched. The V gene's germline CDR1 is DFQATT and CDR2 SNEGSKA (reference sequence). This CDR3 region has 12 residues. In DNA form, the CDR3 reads TGCAGTGCTGACAGGGGAGGAAACACCATATATTTT. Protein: CSADRGGNTIYF.

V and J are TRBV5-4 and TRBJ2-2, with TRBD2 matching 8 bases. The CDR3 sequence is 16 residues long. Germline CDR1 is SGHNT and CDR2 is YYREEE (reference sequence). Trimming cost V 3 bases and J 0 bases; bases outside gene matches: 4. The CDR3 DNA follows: TGTGCCAGCAGCTCTAGACTAGCGACGAACACCGGGGAGCTGTTTTTT. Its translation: CASSSRLATNTGELFF.

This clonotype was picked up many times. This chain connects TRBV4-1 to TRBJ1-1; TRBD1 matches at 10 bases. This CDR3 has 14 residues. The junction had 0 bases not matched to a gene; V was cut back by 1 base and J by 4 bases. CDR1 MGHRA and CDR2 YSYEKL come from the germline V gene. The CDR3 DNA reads TGCGCCAGCAGCCAAGGGGACAGGGGCACTGAAGCTTTCTTT. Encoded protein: CASSQGDRGTEAFF.

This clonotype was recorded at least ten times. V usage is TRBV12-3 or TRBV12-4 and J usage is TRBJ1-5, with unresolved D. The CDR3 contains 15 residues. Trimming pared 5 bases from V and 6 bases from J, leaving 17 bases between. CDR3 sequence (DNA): TGTGCCAGCAGTCGTGGGCTCCATGGCAGTCAGCCCCAGCATTTT. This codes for CASSRGLHGSQPQHF.

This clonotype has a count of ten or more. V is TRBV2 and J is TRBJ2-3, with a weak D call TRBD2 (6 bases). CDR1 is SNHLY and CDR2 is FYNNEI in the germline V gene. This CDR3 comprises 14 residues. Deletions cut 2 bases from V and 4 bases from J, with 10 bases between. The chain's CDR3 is CASSESGRADTQYF. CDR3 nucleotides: TGTGCCAGCAGTGAATCCGGGAGAGCAGATACGCAGTATTTT.

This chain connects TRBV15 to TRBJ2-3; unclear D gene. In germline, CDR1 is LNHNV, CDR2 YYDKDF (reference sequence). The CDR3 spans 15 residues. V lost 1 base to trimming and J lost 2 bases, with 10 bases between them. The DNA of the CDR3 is TGTGCCACCAGCAGAGTAGGCGGTAACACAGATACGCAGTATTTT. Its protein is CATSRVGGNTDTQYF.

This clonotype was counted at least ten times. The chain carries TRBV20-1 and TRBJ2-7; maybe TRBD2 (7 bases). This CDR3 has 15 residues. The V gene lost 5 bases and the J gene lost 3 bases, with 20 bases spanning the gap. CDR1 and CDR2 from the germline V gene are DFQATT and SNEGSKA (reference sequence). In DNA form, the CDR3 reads TGCAGTGCTGGGGGGGCTAGCGGCAGAAACTACGAGCAGTACTTC. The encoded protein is CSAGGASGRNYEQYF.

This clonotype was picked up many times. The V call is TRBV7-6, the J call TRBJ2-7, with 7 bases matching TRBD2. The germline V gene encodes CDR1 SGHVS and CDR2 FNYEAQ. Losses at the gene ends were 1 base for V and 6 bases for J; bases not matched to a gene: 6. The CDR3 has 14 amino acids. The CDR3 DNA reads TGTGCCAGCAGCTTAGGACAGACTAGCTCCGAGCAGTACTTC. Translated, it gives CASSLGQTSSEQYF.

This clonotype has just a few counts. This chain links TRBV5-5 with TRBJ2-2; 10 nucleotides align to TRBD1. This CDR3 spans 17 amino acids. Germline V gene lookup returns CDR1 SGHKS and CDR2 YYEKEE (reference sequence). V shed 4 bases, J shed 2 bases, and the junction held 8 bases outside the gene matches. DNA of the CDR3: TGTGCCAGCAGCCTAAAGGACAGGGGGGATAACACCGGGGAGCTGTTTTTT. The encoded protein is CASSLKDRGDNTGELFF.

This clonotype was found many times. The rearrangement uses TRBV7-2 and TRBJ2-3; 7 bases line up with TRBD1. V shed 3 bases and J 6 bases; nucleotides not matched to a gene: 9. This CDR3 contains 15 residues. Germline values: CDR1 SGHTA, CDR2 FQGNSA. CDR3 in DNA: TGTGCCAGCAGCTTCCAGACAGGGAGAGTTGATACGCAGTATTTT. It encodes CASSFQTGRVDTQYF.

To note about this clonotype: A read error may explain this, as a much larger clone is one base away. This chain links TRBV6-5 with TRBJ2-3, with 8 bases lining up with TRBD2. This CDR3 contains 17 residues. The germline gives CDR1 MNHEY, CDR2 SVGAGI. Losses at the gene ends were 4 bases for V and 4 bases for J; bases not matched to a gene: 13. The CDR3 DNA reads TGTGCCAGCAGTTGTAATCCAGGACTAGCAACCCCAGATACGCAGTATTTT. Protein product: CASSCNPGLATPDTQYF.